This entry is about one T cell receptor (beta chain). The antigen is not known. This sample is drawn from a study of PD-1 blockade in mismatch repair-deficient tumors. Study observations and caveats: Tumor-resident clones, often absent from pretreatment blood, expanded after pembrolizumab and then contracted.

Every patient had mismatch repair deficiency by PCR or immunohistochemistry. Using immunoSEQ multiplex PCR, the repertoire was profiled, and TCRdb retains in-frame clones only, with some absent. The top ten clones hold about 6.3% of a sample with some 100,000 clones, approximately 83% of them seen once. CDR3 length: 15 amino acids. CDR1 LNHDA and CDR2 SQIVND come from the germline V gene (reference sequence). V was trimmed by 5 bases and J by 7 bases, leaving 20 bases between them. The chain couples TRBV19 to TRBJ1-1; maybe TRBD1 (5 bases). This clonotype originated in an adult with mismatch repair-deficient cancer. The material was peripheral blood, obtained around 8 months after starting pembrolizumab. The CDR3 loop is CASSPGDLRLGEAFF. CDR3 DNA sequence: TGTGCCAGTAGTCCCGGGGACCTCCGATTGGGTGAAGCTTTCTTT. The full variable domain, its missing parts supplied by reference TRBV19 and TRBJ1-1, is DGGITQSPKYLFRKEGQNVTLSCEQNLNHDAMYWYRQDPGQGLRLIYYSQIVNDFQKGDIAEGYSVSREKKESFPLTVTSAQKNPTAFYLCASSPGDLRLGEAFFGQGTRLTVV.